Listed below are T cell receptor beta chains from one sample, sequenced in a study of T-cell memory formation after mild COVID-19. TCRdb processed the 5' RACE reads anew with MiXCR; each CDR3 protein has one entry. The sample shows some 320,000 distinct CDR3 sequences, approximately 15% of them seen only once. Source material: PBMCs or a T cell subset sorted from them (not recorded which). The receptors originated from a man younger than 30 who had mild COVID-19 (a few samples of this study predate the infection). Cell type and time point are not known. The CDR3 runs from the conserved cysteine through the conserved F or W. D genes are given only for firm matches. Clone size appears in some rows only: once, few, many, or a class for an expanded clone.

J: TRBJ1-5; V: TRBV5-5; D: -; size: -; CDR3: CASSPQFSNQPQHF; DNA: TGTGCCAGCAGCCCGCAGTTTAGCAATCAGCCCCAGCATTTT
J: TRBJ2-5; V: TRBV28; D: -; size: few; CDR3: CASSVAGGLMETQYF; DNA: TGTGCCAGCAGTGTGGCAGGGGGGTTGATGGAGACCCAGTACTTC
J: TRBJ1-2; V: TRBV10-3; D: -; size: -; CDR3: CAISTLTEVDGYTF; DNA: TGTGCCATCAGCACCCTGACAGAAGTGGATGGCTACACCTTC
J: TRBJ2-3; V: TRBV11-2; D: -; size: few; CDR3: CASSSPGTQYF; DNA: TGTGCCAGCAGCTCTCCGGGTACGCAGTATTTT
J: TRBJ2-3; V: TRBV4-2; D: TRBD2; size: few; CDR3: CASSQETSGGSYTQYF; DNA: TGTGCCAGCAGCCAAGAGACTAGCGGGGGTAGTTATACGCAGTATTTT
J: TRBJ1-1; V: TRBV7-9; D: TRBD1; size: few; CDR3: CASSLGDRNTEAFF; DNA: TGTGCCAGCAGCTTAGGGGACAGGAACACTGAAGCTTTCTTT
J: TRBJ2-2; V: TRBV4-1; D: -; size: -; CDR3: CASSQKSEKVSGELFF; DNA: TGCGCCAGCAGCCAGAAAAGCGAGAAGGTCTCCGGGGAGCTGTTTTTT
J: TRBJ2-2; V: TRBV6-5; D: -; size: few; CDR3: CASSKPGLAGELFF; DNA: TGTGCCAGCAGTAAGCCAGGATTGGCCGGGGAGCTGTTTTTT
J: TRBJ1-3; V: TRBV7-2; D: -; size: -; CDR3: CASSFGGTGNTIYF; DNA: TGTGCCAGCAGCTTTGGGGGGACCGGAAACACCATATATTTT
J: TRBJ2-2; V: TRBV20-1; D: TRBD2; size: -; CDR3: CSAERRGGLAGELFF; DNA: TGCAGTGCGGAAAGGCGGGGGGGCCTGGCCGGGGAGCTGTTTTTT
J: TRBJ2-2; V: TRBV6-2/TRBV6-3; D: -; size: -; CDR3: CASRPPTAGTGELFF; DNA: TGTGCCAGCAGACCTCCCACTGCGGGCACCGGGGAGCTGTTTTTT
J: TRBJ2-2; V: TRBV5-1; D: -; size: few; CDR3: CASSDRTPNTGELFF; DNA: TGCGCCAGCAGCGACAGAACACCGAACACCGGGGAGCTGTTTTTT
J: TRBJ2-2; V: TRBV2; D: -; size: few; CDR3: CASSKATDLAGELFF; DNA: TGTGCCAGCAGCAAGGCCACAGACCTTGCCGGGGAGCTGTTTTTT
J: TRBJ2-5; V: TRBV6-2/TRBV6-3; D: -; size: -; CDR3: CASSYTSGTQYF; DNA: TGTGCCAGCAGTTACACTTCAGGGACCCAGTACTTC
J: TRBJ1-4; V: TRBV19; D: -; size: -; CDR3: CASSISATNEKLFF; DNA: TGTGCCAGTAGTATCTCCGCAACTAATGAAAAACTGTTTTTT
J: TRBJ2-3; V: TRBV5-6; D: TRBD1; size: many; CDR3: CASSRTGTVPDTQYF; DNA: TGTGCCAGCAGCAGGACAGGGACAGTTCCAGATACGCAGTATTTT
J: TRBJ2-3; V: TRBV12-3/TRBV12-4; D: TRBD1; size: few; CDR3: CASSVVDRGGTQYF; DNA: TGTGCCAGCAGTGTGGTGGACAGGGGAGGTACGCAGTATTTT
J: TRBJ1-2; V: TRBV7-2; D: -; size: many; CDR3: CASSFGPDGYTF; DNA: TGTGCCAGCAGCTTTGGACCCGATGGCTACACCTTC
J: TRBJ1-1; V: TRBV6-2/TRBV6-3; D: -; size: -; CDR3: CASSYSWVDMGDTEAFF; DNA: TGTGCCAGCAGTTACTCGTGGGTTGACATGGGGGACACTGAAGCTTTCTTT
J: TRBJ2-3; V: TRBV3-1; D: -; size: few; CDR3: CASSQDGSRTDTQYF; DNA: TGTGCCAGCAGCCAAGATGGGAGCCGCACAGATACGCAGTATTTT
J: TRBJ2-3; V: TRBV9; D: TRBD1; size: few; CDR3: CASSYSGGAGDTQYF; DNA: TGTGCCAGCAGCTATTCAGGGGGCGCCGGAGATACGCAGTATTTT
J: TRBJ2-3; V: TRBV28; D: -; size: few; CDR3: CASTLTSQDTQYF; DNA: TGTGCCAGCACTCTGACTTCCCAAGATACGCAGTATTTT
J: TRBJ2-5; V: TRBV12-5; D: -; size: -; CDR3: CASGLASTGSGETQYF; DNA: TGTGCTAGTGGTTTGGCCTCGACTGGGAGCGGTGAGACCCAGTACTTC
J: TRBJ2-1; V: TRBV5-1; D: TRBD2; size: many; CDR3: CASNHPGTSGGGEQFF; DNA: TGCGCCAGCAACCACCCGGGGACTAGCGGCGGTGGTGAGCAGTTCTTC
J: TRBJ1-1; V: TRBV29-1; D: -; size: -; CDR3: CSVSDRPNTEAFF; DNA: TGCAGCGTATCGGACCGGCCAAACACTGAAGCTTTCTTT
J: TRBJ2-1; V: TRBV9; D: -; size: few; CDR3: CASSVWDLSDEQFF; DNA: TGTGCCAGCAGCGTATGGGACTTGTCCGATGAGCAGTTCTTC
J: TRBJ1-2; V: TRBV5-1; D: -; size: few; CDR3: CASSPGGVRYGYTF; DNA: TGCGCCAGCAGCCCCGGGGGGGTGCGCTATGGCTACACCTTC
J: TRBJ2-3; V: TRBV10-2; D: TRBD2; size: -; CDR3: CASSVAGRDTQYF; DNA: TGCGCCAGCAGTGTAGCGGGGCGAGATACGCAGTATTTT
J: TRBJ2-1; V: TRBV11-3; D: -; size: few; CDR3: CASRSGSGSSEQFF; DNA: TGTGCCAGCAGATCCGGGAGCGGGTCAAGTGAGCAGTTCTTC
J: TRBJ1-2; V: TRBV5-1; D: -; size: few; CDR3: CASSLVVGNYGYTF; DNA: TGCGCCAGCAGCTTGGTTGTGGGAAACTATGGCTACACCTTC
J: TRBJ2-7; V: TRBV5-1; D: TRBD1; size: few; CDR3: CASRPGQGFYEQYF; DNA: TGCGCCAGCAGACCGGGACAGGGTTTCTACGAGCAGTACTTC
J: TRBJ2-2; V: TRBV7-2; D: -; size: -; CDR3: CASSLDKAVGGELFF; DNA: TGTGCCAGCAGCTTAGACAAGGCGGTAGGCGGGGAGCTGTTTTTT
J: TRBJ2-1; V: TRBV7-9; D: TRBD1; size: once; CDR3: CASSAPGQGDEQFF; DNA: TGTGCCAGCAGCGCGCCGGGACAGGGAGATGAGCAGTTCTTC
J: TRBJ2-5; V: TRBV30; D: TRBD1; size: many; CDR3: CAWSAGTGLLETQYF; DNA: TGTGCCTGGAGCGCTGGGACAGGGCTATTAGAGACCCAGTACTTC
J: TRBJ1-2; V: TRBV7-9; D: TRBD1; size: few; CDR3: CASSLTGEGGYTF; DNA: TGTGCCAGCAGCTTAACAGGGGAGGGCGGCTACACCTTC
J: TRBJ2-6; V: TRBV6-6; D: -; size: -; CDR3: CASSVQGRGANVLTF; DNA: TGTGCCAGCAGTGTTCAGGGTCGTGGGGCCAACGTCCTGACTTTC
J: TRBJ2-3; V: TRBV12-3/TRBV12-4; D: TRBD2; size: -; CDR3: CASSLGSSGATDTQYF; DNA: TGTGCCAGCAGCCTAGGGTCTAGCGGGGCTACAGATACGCAGTATTTT
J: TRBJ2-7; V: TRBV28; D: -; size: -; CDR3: CASRLIADEQYF; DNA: TGTGCCAGCCGGTTGATTGCCGACGAGCAGTACTTC
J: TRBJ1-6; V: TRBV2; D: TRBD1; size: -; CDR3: CASRAWTGQNSPLHF; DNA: TGTGCCAGCAGAGCCTGGACAGGGCAGAATTCACCCCTCCACTTT
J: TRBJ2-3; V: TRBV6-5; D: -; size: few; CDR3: CASTKGPPGTDTQYF; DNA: TGTGCCAGCACCAAAGGTCCTCCGGGGACAGATACGCAGTATTTT
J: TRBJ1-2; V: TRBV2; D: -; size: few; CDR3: CASSEGTSYGYTF; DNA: TGTGCCAGCAGTGAGGGGACGTCCTATGGCTACACCTTC
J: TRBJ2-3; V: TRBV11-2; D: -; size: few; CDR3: CASSLSTGFSTDTQYF; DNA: TGTGCCAGCAGCTTATCCACGGGGTTCAGCACAGATACGCAGTATTTT
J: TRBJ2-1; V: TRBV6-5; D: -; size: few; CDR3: CASSAQGGNEQFF; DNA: TGTGCCAGCAGTGCGCAGGGGGGGAATGAGCAGTTCTTC
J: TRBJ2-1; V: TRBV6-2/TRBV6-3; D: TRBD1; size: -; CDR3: CASSYPRQGMDNEQFF; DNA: TGTGCCAGCAGTTATCCACGACAGGGAATGGACAATGAGCAGTTCTTC
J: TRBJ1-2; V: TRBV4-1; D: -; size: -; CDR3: CASSQEALSYGYTF; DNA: TGCGCCAGCAGCCAAGAGGCACTGAGCTATGGCTACACCTTC
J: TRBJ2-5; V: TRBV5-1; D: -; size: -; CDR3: CASSLVGWGSQETQYF; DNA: TGCGCCAGCAGCTTGGTCGGCTGGGGATCCCAAGAGACCCAGTACTTC
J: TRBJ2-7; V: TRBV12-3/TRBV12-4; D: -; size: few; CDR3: CASNRGRDDYEQYF; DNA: TGTGCCAGCAATAGGGGCAGGGACGACTACGAGCAGTACTTC
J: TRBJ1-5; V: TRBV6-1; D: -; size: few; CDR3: CASNPRVSGQPQHF; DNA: TGTGCCAGCAACCCACGTGTATCTGGTCAGCCCCAGCATTTT
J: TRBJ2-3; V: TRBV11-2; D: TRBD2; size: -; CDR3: CASSSLAGHTQYF; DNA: TGTGCCAGCAGCTCACTAGCGGGGCATACGCAGTATTTT
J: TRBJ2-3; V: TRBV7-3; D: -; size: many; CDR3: CASRDQFTDTQYF; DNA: TGTGCCAGCAGGGATCAGTTCACAGATACGCAGTATTTT
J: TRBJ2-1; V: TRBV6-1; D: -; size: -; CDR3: CASSETGLLASGEQFF; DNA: TGTGCCAGCAGTGAAACGGGACTTCTCGCCTCCGGGGAGCAGTTCTTC
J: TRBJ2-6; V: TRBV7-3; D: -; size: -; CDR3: CASSVAAGANVLTF; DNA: TGTGCCAGCAGCGTCGCGGCTGGGGCCAACGTCCTGACTTTC
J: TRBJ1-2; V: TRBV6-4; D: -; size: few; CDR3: CASSDSSLRGSLYGYTF; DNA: TGTGCCAGCAGTGACTCGAGTCTAAGGGGAAGTCTGTATGGCTACACCTTC
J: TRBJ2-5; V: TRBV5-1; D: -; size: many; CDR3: CASAEQGDQETQYF; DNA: TGCGCCAGCGCAGAACAGGGAGACCAAGAGACCCAGTACTTC
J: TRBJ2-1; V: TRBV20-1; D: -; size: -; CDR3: CSASRGITQNEQFF; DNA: TGCAGTGCTAGCCGGGGTATTACCCAAAATGAGCAGTTCTTC
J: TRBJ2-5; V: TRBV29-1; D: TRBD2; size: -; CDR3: CSVDTSSGGQETQYF; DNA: TGCAGCGTTGATACCTCTAGCGGGGGCCAGGAGACCCAGTACTTC
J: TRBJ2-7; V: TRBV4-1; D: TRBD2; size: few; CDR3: CASSQVAGPYEQYF; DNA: TGCGCCAGCAGCCAAGTAGCGGGACCCTACGAGCAGTACTTC